This T cell receptor (beta chain) originates from a study of blood T cell repertoires in COVID-19. The wider study: Sites across the United States, Italy and Spain contributed samples from acute and convalescent COVID-19.

Per the original data handling: Amplifying reference gene primers gave estimates of nucleated cell counts. Method: immunoSEQ multiplex PCR; TCRdb's copy keeps in-frame clones and lacks some. Clonal size and the V and J genes are those of that table, whereas D and trimming came from the DNA. The data show approximately 300,000 clones, around four fifths seen once. V was clipped by 2 bases and J by 3 bases, with 14 bases between them. CDR3 length: 16 amino acids. Germline V lookup: CDR1 SGHDN, CDR2 FVKESK. The TCR was taken from a woman in her 50s with active or convalescent COVID-19. Material for sequencing was peripheral blood. This chain joins TRBV14 and TRBJ2-1; possible D gene TRBD2, 5 bases. The CDR3 reads CASSQFSAVNYNEQFF. CDR3 DNA sequence: TGTGCCAGCAGCCAATTTTCAGCGGTTAACTACAATGAGCAGTTCTTC.